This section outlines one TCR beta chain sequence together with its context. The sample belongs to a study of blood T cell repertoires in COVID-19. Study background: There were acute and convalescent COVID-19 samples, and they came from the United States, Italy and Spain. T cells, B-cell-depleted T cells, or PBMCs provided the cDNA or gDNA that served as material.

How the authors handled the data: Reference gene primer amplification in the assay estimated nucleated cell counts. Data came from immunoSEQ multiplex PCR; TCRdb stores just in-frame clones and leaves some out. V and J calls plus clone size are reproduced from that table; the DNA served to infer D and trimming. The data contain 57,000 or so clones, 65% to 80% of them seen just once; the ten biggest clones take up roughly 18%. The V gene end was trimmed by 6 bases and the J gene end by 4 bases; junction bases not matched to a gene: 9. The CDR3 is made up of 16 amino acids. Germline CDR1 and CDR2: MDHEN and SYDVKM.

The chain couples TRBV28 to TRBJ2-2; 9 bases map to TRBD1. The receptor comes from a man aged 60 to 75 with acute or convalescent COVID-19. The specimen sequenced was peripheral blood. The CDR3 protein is CASRPPGQGATGELFF. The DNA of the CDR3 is TGTGCCAGCAGACCACCGGGACAGGGAGCCACCGGGGAGCTGTTTTTT.